This TCR beta chain appears in the sequencing data of a study of CD4 T cells in relation to SARS-CoV-2 and coronaviruses. About the study: Patient ages ranged from roughly 20 to 72, median 38. The restricting HLA molecule for shared crossreactive spike epitopes was mapped.

The length of the CDR3 is 13 residues. V dropped 3 bases and J dropped 7; count of bases not matched to a gene: 4. Germline V gene data show CDR1 as LGHDT and CDR2 as YNNKEL (reference sequence). Measured with immunoSEQ multiplex PCR; TCRdb has only the in-frame clones, and not every one. The sample includes approximately 50,000 clones, roughly nine tenths seen only once; the top ten take roughly 0.37%. The clonotype comes from an adult with COVID-19. This sequence joins TRBV3-1 (or the pseudogene TRBV3-2) and TRBJ1-2; the match to TRBD1 covers 8 bases. The sequencing sample was made of naive CD4+ T cells from PBMCs. The subset is: naive CD4+ T cells isolated by negative enrichment. CDR3 region: CASSHQDRAGYTF. The CDR3, as DNA: TGTGCCAGCAGCCATCAGGACAGGGCTGGCTACACCTTC.